These 18 T cell receptor beta chains originate from one sample sequenced in a study of cytomegalovirus exposure and HLA in healthy donors. With 60 Vbeta and 13 Jbeta primers, the PCR was carried out. Here immunoSEQ multiplex PCR was the method, and the copy in TCRdb shows in-frame clones only, minus some. The table shows 85,000 to 100,000 clones, with roughly 80% occurring only once. The sequencing sample was made of PBMCs. The receptors were gathered from a girl aged 2-10 years in good health and CMV-seropositive.

The chain recombines TRBV6-5 with TRBJ1-2, with D possibly TRBD1 on 6 matching bases. The V and J ends lost 11 bases and 6 bases respectively, with 25 bases between them. Germline V gives CDR1 MNHEY, CDR2 SVGAGI. The CDR3 loop spans 15 amino acids. CDR3 loop: CACDASGAHIDGYTF. Here the CDR3 DNA reads TGTGCCTGTGACGCATCAGGGGCTCATATCGATGGCTACACCTTC.

The chain joins TRBV29-1 to TRBJ2-7; tentative D call: TRBD1 (7 bases). This CDR3 is 13 amino acids long. The V and J ends lost 2 bases and 4 bases respectively, with 12 bases between them. Germline assignment: CDR1 SQVTM and CDR2 ANQGSEA. The CDR3 bases are TGCAGCGTTGAAACAGGGGAGGAATACGAGCAGTACTTC. As protein: CSVETGEEYEQYF.

There are a few counts of this clone. The chain links TRBV28 to TRBJ1-1; no clear D gene. The germline CDR1 and CDR2 sequences are MDHEN and SYDVKM. The CDR3 totals 15 residues. V gave up 5 bases and J gave up 0 bases, with 13 bases separating them. The CDR3 DNA is TGTGCCAGCAGTCCCCGGGAGGTCCTGAACACTGAAGCTTTCTTT. Translation: CASSPREVLNTEAFF.

This rearrangement joins TRBV13 to TRBJ1-3, with 7 bases matching TRBD1. CDR3 size: 16 residues. The V gene end was trimmed by 11 bases and the J gene end by 1 base; junction bases not matched to a gene: 14. Germline V gene lookup returns CDR1 PRHDT and CDR2 FYEKMQ (reference sequence). CDR3 sequence reads: CADQHRGRPSGNTIYF. CDR3 nucleotides: TGTGCCGACCAACACAGGGGTCGCCCGTCTGGAAACACCATATATTTT.

The rearrangement links TRBV9 to TRBJ2-2; D uncertain. Germline lookup yields CDR1 SGDLS and CDR2 YYNGEE. V was trimmed by 7 bases and J by 7 bases, leaving 11 bases between them. The CDR3 runs 12 residues. The CDR3 protein is CASLSSLGELFF. The CDR3 DNA is TGTGCCAGCCTATCGAGTCTCGGGGAGCTGTTTTTT.

The gene calls are TRBV6-5 and TRBJ1-2; a possible D gene is TRBD1 (6 bases). Trimming shortened V by 3 bases and J by 2 bases, and 10 bases separated the two germline ends. CDR1 is MNHEY and CDR2 is SVGAGI in the germline V gene. This CDR3 has 14 amino acids. The CDR3: CASSYGGGNYGYTF. CDR3 nucleotide sequence: TGTGCCAGCAGTTATGGGGGCGGAAACTATGGCTACACCTTC.

Here the CDR3 reads CASSYQGYEQYF. CDR3 nucleotides: TGTGCCAGTAGTTACCAGGGCTACGAGCAGTACTTC. V is TRBV19 and J is TRBJ2-7; TRBD1 is a possible D gene (5 bases). Trimming shortened V by 5 bases and J by 3 bases, and 8 bases separated the two germline ends. The CDR3 sequence is 12 residues long. Germline CDR1 is LNHDA and CDR2 is SQIVND (reference sequence).

This chain connects TRBV5-5 to TRBJ2-3; no firm D call. The germline CDR1 and CDR2 sequences are SGHKS and YYEKEE (reference sequence). CDR3 size: 13 residues. V lost 4 bases and J lost 0, with 6 bases in between. DNA for the CDR3: TGTGCCAGCAGCCTGGCTAGCACAGATACGCAGTATTTT. Its translation: CASSLASTDTQYF.

V is TRBV4-1 and J is TRBJ1-5; no clear D gene. V was cut by 0 bases and J by 2 bases, with 5 bases left in between. The germline V gene has CDR1 MGHRA and CDR2 YSYEKL. CDR3 length: 14 residues. For the CDR3, the DNA is TGCGCCAGCAGCCAAGACAGTGGCAATCAGCCCCAGCATTTT. It codes for CASSQDSGNQPQHF.

The rearrangement joins TRBV27 to TRBJ2-7; TRBD2 might be the D (7 bases). V gave up 3 bases and J gave up 4 bases, with 13 bases separating them. Germline V gene lookup returns CDR1 MNHEY and CDR2 SMNVEV (reference sequence). The CDR3 extends over 14 amino acids. DNA of the CDR3: TGTGCCAGCAGTTTGGGGGGGCCGGGTTACGAGCAGTACTTC. It yields the protein CASSLGGPGYEQYF.

The V call is TRBV30, the J call TRBJ2-7, with D hard to call. There are 11 residues in the CDR3. V lost 3 bases to trimming and J lost 3 bases, with 6 bases between them. CDR1 is GTSNPN, CDR2 SVGIG, per germline (reference sequence). The CDR3 sequence is CAWSNFYEQYF. The CDR3 DNA reads TGTGCCTGGAGCAACTTCTACGAGCAGTACTTC.

The gene calls are TRBV30 and TRBJ2-3; D is possibly TRBD1 (6 bases). V was shortened by 3 bases and J by 7 bases, with 17 bases between the two germline ends. CDR3 size: 14 residues. Germline CDR1 and CDR2: GTSNPN and SVGIG (reference sequence). CDR3 DNA: TGTGCCTGGAGCGACACAGGGTATCTTCATACGCAGTATTTT. Amino acid sequence: CAWSDTGYLHTQYF.

This clone appeared once. The V call is TRBV30, the J call TRBJ2-1; 9 bases agree with TRBD2. V lost 0 bases to trimming and J lost 7 bases; unmatched junction nucleotides: 7. Per germline, CDR1 GTSNPN and CDR2 SVGIG (reference sequence). The CDR3 is made up of 15 amino acids. The CDR3 sequence is CAWSVGTSGWNEQFF. Here the CDR3 DNA reads TGTGCCTGGAGTGTAGGTACTAGCGGGTGGAATGAGCAGTTCTTC.

This chain connects TRBV7-6 to TRBJ1-1; D is ambiguous. V lost 4 bases to trimming and J lost 1 base, with 13 bases between them. Germline CDR1 reads SGHVS; CDR2 reads FNYEAQ. The CDR3 runs 15 residues. The CDR3 spells CASSSSSAGNTEAFF. The CDR3 DNA follows: TGTGCCAGCAGCTCTAGTAGCGCGGGGAACACTGAAGCTTTCTTT.

The rearrangement links TRBV5-1 to TRBJ2-7; D might be TRBD1 (5 bases). The germline V and J ends were trimmed by 2 bases and 4 bases, with 10 bases remaining between them. CDR3 length: 13 residues. Germline values: CDR1 SGHRS, CDR2 YFSETQ. CDR3 in DNA: TGCGCCAGCAGCTTAGAGGACACTTACGAGCAGTACTTC. Translated, it gives CASSLEDTYEQYF.

This sequence joins TRBV19 and TRBJ1-5, with D maybe TRBD1 (5 bases). The length of the CDR3 is 13 residues. In germline, CDR1 is LNHDA, CDR2 SQIVND (reference sequence). The V and J ends lost 3 bases and 4 bases respectively, with 7 bases between them. In DNA form, the CDR3 reads TGTGCCAGTAGTATCCCAGGGAATCAGCCCCAGCATTTT. This gives the protein CASSIPGNQPQHF. Full variable domain (remainder filled in from reference TRBV19 and TRBJ1-5): DGGITQSPKYLFRKEGQNVTLSCEQNLNHDAMYWYRQDPGQGLRLIYYSQIVNDFQKGDIAEGYSVSREKKESFPLTVTSAQKNPTAFYLCASSIPGNQPQHFGDGTRLSIL.

This clone was observed a single time. CDR3 sequence reads: CAWSDRLAGRFGDTQYF. DNA for the CDR3: TGTGCCTGGAGTGACCGACTAGCGGGAAGGTTTGGAGATACGCAGTATTTT. The chain joins TRBV30 to TRBJ2-3; 11 bases are a match to TRBD2. In germline, CDR1 is GTSNPN, CDR2 SVGIG (reference sequence). Losses at the gene ends were 1 base for V and 5 bases for J; bases not matched to a gene: 11. The CDR3 totals 17 residues.

The V call is TRBV28, the J call TRBJ1-1; weak D call: TRBD1 (5 bases). This CDR3 comprises 13 residues. Trimming left V 3 bases short and J 7 bases short, with 12 bases between. Germline CDR1 reads MDHEN; CDR2 reads SYDVKM. The CDR3 loop reads CASSFIGGSEAFF. CDR3 nucleotide sequence: TGTGCCAGCAGTTTCATTGGGGGGAGTGAAGCTTTCTTT.